This T cell receptor beta chain was captured by sequencing in a study of OX40 agonist ivuxolimab in advanced cancers. Study at large: Patients received ivuxolimab, an intravenous treatment, every 2 weeks at 0.01 to 10 mg/kg.

The germline V and J ends were trimmed by 0 bases and 9 bases, with 9 bases remaining between them. The germline V gene has CDR1 LNHNV and CDR2 YYDKDF (reference sequence). The CDR3 contains 13 residues. Profiling relied on immunoSEQ multiplex PCR, and the TCRdb table lists in-frame clones only, not all of them. The sample consists of 95,000 to 150,000 clones, around 95% of them appearing once. The chain has TRBV15 and TRBJ2-1, with D possibly being TRBD1 or TRBD2 (5 bases each). The sample consisted of CD4+ or CD8+ T cells sorted from blood, taken in a trial of the OX40 agonist ivuxolimab. The receptor's source is an adult with an advanced solid tumor such as melanoma, head and neck, liver or kidney cancer. CDR3 in amino acids: CATSRDGGSEQFF. The DNA of the CDR3 is TGTGCCACCAGCAGAGATGGGGGAAGTGAGCAGTTCTTC.